This paragraph covers one T cell receptor beta chain sequence. V lost 6 bases to trimming and J lost 3 bases, with 15 bases between them. This CDR3 is 14 amino acids long. Looked up from germline, CDR1 is SGHRS and CDR2 is YFSETQ. This specimen belongs to a study of control samples from healthy donors and cancer patients. Produced via immunoSEQ multiplex PCR; TCRdb's table is partial and in-frame only. The repertoire consists of hundreds of thousands of clones, with 80% to 95% occurring once and the leading ten covering 5.5% to 8%. The sequence was obtained from a man in his forties with head and neck cancer. V is TRBV5-1 and J is TRBJ1-1; D perhaps matches TRBD1 (5 bases). The sample consisted of PBMCs. Here the CDR3 reads CASKAGGSDTEAFF. The CDR3 region has the DNA TGCGCCAGCAAGGCGGGGGGGTCGGACACTGAAGCTTTCTTT.